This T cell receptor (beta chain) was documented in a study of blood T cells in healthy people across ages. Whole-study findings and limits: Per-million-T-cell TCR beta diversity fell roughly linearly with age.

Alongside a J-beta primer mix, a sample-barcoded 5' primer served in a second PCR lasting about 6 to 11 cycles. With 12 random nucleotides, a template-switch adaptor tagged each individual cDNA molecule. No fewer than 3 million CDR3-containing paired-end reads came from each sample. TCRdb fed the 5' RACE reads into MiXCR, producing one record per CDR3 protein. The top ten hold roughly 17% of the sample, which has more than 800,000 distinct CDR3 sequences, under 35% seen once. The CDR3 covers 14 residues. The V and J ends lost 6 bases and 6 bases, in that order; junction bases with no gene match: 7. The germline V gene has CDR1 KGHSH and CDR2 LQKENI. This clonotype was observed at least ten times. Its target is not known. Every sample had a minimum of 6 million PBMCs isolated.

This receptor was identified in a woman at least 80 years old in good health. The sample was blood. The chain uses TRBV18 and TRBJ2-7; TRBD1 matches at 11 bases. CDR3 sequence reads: CASSMGQGGSEQYF. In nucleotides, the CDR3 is TGTGCCAGCTCGATGGGACAGGGGGGAAGCGAGCAGTACTTC.